The subject of this entry is one T cell receptor (beta chain). The data were obtained in a study of cytomegalovirus exposure and HLA in healthy donors. Germline-derived CDR1 and CDR2 are MDHEN and SYDVKM. The CDR3 covers 16 residues. V was clipped by 5 bases and J by 6 bases; unmatched bases: 12. In the PCR, 60 Vbeta and 13 Jbeta primers were used. Clones were sequenced by immunoSEQ multiplex PCR, and TCRdb holds only the in-frame ones, with some missing. The sample shows approximately 300,000 clones, 70% to 90% of them seen only once. V usage is TRBV28 and J usage is TRBJ2-1; 8 positions match TRBD2. The clonotype was recovered from a woman in her forties in good health and CMV-seropositive. The material sequenced was PBMCs. The CDR3 loop is CASSPGGRSPGNEQFF. The CDR3 DNA reads as TGTGCCAGCAGTCCGGGGGGGCGGAGCCCTGGCAATGAGCAGTTCTTC. The full variable domain, rest sourced from reference TRBV28 and TRBJ2-1, is DVKVTQSSRYLVKRTGEKVFLECVQDMDHENMFWYRQDPGLGLRLIYFSYDVKMKEKGDIPEGYSVSREKKERFSLILESASTNQTSMYLCASSPGGRSPGNEQFFGPGTRLTVL.